This entry concerns a single TCR beta chain. Clones were sequenced by immunoSEQ multiplex PCR, and TCRdb holds only the in-frame ones, with some missing. The data contain approximately 70,000 clones, 95% to 97% of them singletons. The CDR3 is made up of 14 amino acids. CDR1 MGHRA and CDR2 YSYEKL come from the germline V gene. Trimming cost V 3 bases and J 2 bases; bases outside gene matches: 3. The data derive from a study of technical replicates of blood from several donors. The chain carries TRBV4-1 and TRBJ1-2; 7 bases agree with TRBD1. The TCR was taken from a human donor in good health. The sample was T cells isolated from PBMCs. The CDR3 spells CASSQSTGNYGYTF. Here the CDR3 DNA reads TGCGCCAGCAGCCAGTCGACAGGGAACTATGGCTACACCTTC.